The 28 T cell receptor beta chains below were found in one sample sequenced in a study of cytomegalovirus exposure and HLA in healthy donors. The PCR used 60 Vbeta and 13 Jbeta primers. Assay: immunoSEQ multiplex PCR; the TCRdb copy retains only in-frame clones and omits some. The sample lists around 170,000 clones, less than 80% seen once, with about 1.6% in the top ten. Sequenced material: PBMCs. These receptors came from a man younger than 35 in good health and CMV-seronegative.

The chain carries TRBV14 and TRBJ1-2; 9 bases fit TRBD1. Germline CDR1 is SGHDN and CDR2 is FVKESK. The CDR3 is made up of 15 amino acids. With V trimmed by 4 bases and J by 8 bases, 11 bases remained unmatched. Here the CDR3 DNA reads TGTGCCAGCAGCCCCCCGGGACAGGGTCTAGAGGGCTACACCTTC. Its translation is CASSPPGQGLEGYTF.

V usage is TRBV5-1 and J usage is TRBJ1-1, with 8 bases matching TRBD1. V gave up 4 bases and J gave up 2 bases; unmatched junction bases: 4. This CDR3 spans 14 amino acids. CDR1 is SGHRS and CDR2 is YFSETQ in the germline V gene. CDR3 sequence: CASSIGQGNTEAFF. In DNA form, the CDR3 reads TGCGCCAGCAGCATAGGACAGGGCAACACTGAAGCTTTCTTT. Together with reference TRBV5-1 and TRBJ1-1, the CDR3 gives the full variable domain: KAGVTQTPRYLIKTRGQQVTLSCSPISGHRSVSWYQQTPGQGLQFLFEYFSETQRNKGNFPGRFSGRQFSNSRSEMNVSTLELGDSALYLCASSIGQGNTEAFFGQGTRLTVV.

CDR3 in amino acids: CATSRGNGSPLHF. The DNA for the CDR3 is TGTGCCACCAGCAGAGGGAACGGGTCACCCCTCCACTTT. V gene TRBV15 combines with J gene TRBJ1-6, with D unresolved. V was trimmed by 1 base and J by 10 bases, leaving 8 bases between them. This CDR3 has 13 amino acids. Germline assignment: CDR1 LNHNV and CDR2 YYDKDF (reference sequence).

A note on this clone: The germline gene is not matched at one end of the junction; a read error may be the cause. The chain recombines TRBV7-7 with TRBJ2-3, with D possibly being TRBD2 (6 bases). CDR1 and CDR2 from the germline V gene are SSHAT and FNYEAQ (reference sequence). The CDR3 is 15 amino acids. The CDR3 coding sequence is TGTGCTAGCAGCTTGTCTAGCGATCCCACAGATACGCAGTATTTT. Protein sequence: CASSLSSDPTDTQYF.

J is TRBJ2-7 and V is TRBV14; tentative D call: TRBD2 (6 bases). The V and J ends lost 1 base and 6 bases respectively, with 10 bases between them. The V gene's germline CDR1 is SGHDN and CDR2 FVKESK. The CDR3 extends over 13 amino acids. The DNA of the CDR3 is TGTGCCAGCAGCCAAGCCCTAGCGACCGAGCAGTACTTC. This encodes CASSQALATEQYF.

The rearrangement uses TRBV6-5 and TRBJ2-1; 8 bases align to TRBD2. The CDR3 runs 15 residues. The J segment lost 0 bases and the V segment lost 5 bases, leaving 3 bases of the junction unmatched. CDR1 and CDR2 (germline): MNHEY, SVGAGI. DNA for the CDR3: TGTGCCAGCAGTGGCGGGGGGAGCTCCTACAATGAGCAGTTCTTC. Translating it yields CASSGGGSSYNEQFF.

V and J are TRBV18 and TRBJ1-4, with unresolved D. Trimming removed 5 bases at V and 8 bases at J, with 9 bases between. The length of the CDR3 is 12 residues. Germline loops: CDR1 KGHSH, CDR2 LQKENI. The CDR3 region has the DNA TGTGCCAGCTCAGCCCTAATGGAAAAACTGTTTTTT. Translation gives CASSALMEKLFF.

The CDR3 sequence is CASSEARDSPLHF. The CDR3, as DNA: TGTGCCAGCAGTGAAGCGAGAGATTCACCCCTCCACTTT. The rearrangement links TRBV25-1 to TRBJ1-6; D is ambiguous. CDR3 size: 13 residues. V was trimmed by 2 bases and J by 8 bases, leaving 7 bases between them. In germline, CDR1 is MGHDK, CDR2 SYGVNS.

There are a few counts of this clone. This chain links TRBV5-5 with TRBJ1-3, with no clear D. Germline loops: CDR1 SGHKS, CDR2 YYEKEE (reference sequence). V shed 4 bases and J shed 0 bases, with 5 bases lying between them. The CDR3 length is 13 residues. CDR3 residues: CASSLSSGNTIYF. CDR3 coding DNA: TGTGCCAGCAGCCTAAGCTCTGGAAACACCATATATTTT.

The V and J genes are TRBV27 and TRBJ2-3; D possibly corresponds to TRBD2 (5 bases). The V gene lost 3 bases and the J gene lost 4 bases, with 14 bases spanning the gap. This CDR3 is 15 amino acids long. Looked up from germline, CDR1 is MNHEY and CDR2 is SMNVEV (reference sequence). The CDR3 here is CASSFDRAGADTQYF. CDR3 bases: TGTGCCAGCAGTTTTGACCGGGCGGGCGCAGATACGCAGTATTTT.

The chain couples TRBV2 to TRBJ2-5; D could derive from TRBD1 or TRBD2 (5 bases each). The J call is in doubt because the DNA end fits TRBJ2-7 better. This CDR3 contains 15 residues. The germline V gene has CDR1 SNHLY and CDR2 FYNNEI. The CDR3 here is CASREQVGVTYEQYF. CDR3 coding DNA: TGTGCCAGCAGGGAACAGGTGGGAGTAACCTACGAGCAGTACTTC.

The chain couples TRBV6-1 to TRBJ1-1, with D hard to call. This CDR3 has 13 amino acids. The V end lost 6 bases, the J end lost 3 bases, and 11 bases lay between the germline ends. Per germline, CDR1 MNHNS and CDR2 SASEGT. The CDR3 protein is CASRRAQDTEAFF. CDR3 nucleotides: TGTGCCAGCAGAAGAGCTCAAGACACTGAAGCTTTCTTT.

The V gene is TRBV19, the J gene TRBJ2-2, with 9 bases that match TRBD2. The ends lost 5 bases at V and 6 bases at J; junction bases unmatched: 7. CDR1 is LNHDA and CDR2 is SQIVND in the germline V gene (reference sequence). The CDR3 covers 15 residues. The DNA for the CDR3 is TGTGCCAGTAGTGCCGGGACTAGCATGTCCGGGGAGCTGTTTTTT. Translated, it gives CASSAGTSMSGELFF. Complete variable domain (other parts from reference TRBV19 and TRBJ2-2): DGGITQSPKYLFRKEGQNVTLSCEQNLNHDAMYWYRQDPGQGLRLIYYSQIVNDFQKGDIAEGYSVSREKKESFPLTVTSAQKNPTAFYLCASSAGTSMSGELFFGEGSRLTVL.

Only one count was recorded for this clone. This chain links TRBV28 with TRBJ2-3; tentatively, D is TRBD1 (6 bases). Germline V gives CDR1 MDHEN, CDR2 SYDVKM. The CDR3 is 16 residues long. V was clipped by 6 bases and J by 0 bases, with 16 bases between them. The CDR3 here is CASSAAGVFSTDTQYF. The CDR3 nucleotides are TGTGCCAGCAGCGCCGCAGGGGTTTTCAGCACAGATACGCAGTATTTT. Complete variable domain (other parts from reference TRBV28 and TRBJ2-3): DVKVTQSSRYLVKRTGEKVFLECVQDMDHENMFWYRQDPGLGLRLIYFSYDVKMKEKGDIPEGYSVSREKKERFSLILESASTNQTSMYLCASSAAGVFSTDTQYFGPGTRLTVL.

This chain uses TRBV28 with TRBJ2-7; 10 bases agree with TRBD2. Looked up from germline, CDR1 is MDHEN and CDR2 is SYDVKM. V trimming: 6 bases; J trimming: 1 base; junction bases outside the gene matches: 3. There are 14 residues in the CDR3. The CDR3 sequence is CASRISGGSYEQYF. The CDR3 DNA follows: TGTGCCAGCAGAATTAGCGGGGGGTCCTACGAGCAGTACTTC.

This clone was observed a few times. The chain links TRBV10-1 to TRBJ1-1; 11 bases are a match to TRBD1. The CDR3 loop spans 17 amino acids. Germline V gene lookup returns CDR1 WNHNN and CDR2 SYGVQD (reference sequence). V gave up 4 bases and J gave up 0 bases; unmatched junction bases: 7. CDR3 region: CASSGGQGGPMNTEAFF. The CDR3 bases are TGCGCCAGCAGTGGGGGACAGGGGGGCCCCATGAACACTGAAGCTTTCTTT.

V gene TRBV9 combines with J gene TRBJ2-6; 8 nucleotides match TRBD2. The CDR3 length is 16 residues. J gave up 0 bases and V 3 bases, and 2 bases lay outside the gene matches. From germline, CDR1 is SGDLS and CDR2 YYNGEE. The CDR3 nucleotides read TGTGCCAGCAGCGAACGGGGGGGCTCTGGGGCCAACGTCCTGACTTTC. It codes for CASSERGGSGANVLTF.

The rearrangement uses TRBV6-1 and TRBJ2-1; D remains unclear. Germline V gene data show CDR1 as MNHNS and CDR2 as SASEGT. The CDR3 sequence is 13 residues long. Trimming shortened V by 1 base and J by 9 bases, and 10 bases separated the two germline ends. In DNA, the CDR3 is TGTGCCAGCAGTGAAGGACTGACCCGTGAGCAGTTCTTC. This translates into CASSEGLTREQFF.

This clone is a singleton in its sample. The chain combines TRBV28 with TRBJ1-3, with 8 bases that match TRBD1. Trimming at V came to 6 bases and at J to 3 bases, leaving 4 bases not matched to a gene. CDR1 and CDR2 from the germline V gene are MDHEN and SYDVKM. This CDR3 has 14 residues. The CDR3 bases are TGTGCCAGCAGCCCGACAGGGGTTGGAAACACCATATATTTT. Protein: CASSPTGVGNTIYF. Filled out from reference TRBV28 and TRBJ1-3, the complete variable domain reads DVKVTQSSRYLVKRTGEKVFLECVQDMDHENMFWYRQDPGLGLRLIYFSYDVKMKEKGDIPEGYSVSREKKERFSLILESASTNQTSMYLCASSPTGVGNTIYFGEGSWLTVV.

The DNA of the CDR3 is TGTGCCAGCAGACCCCGGGTAGCGGGAGACAATGAGCAGTTCTTC. It yields the protein CASRPRVAGDNEQFF. This chain joins TRBV6-5 and TRBJ2-1; TRBD2 agrees at 9 bases. Per germline, CDR1 MNHEY and CDR2 SVGAGI. V gave up 6 bases and J gave up 5 bases; unmatched junction bases: 8. The CDR3 totals 15 residues.

This clone has only one observation. V gene TRBV4-1 combines with J gene TRBJ2-7, with TRBD1 identical over 8 bases. Trimming cost V 2 bases and J 5 bases; bases outside gene matches: 8. There are 15 residues in the CDR3. Germline CDR1 MGHRA, CDR2 YSYEKL. CDR3 loop: CASSQTGQETHEQYF. The CDR3 DNA follows: TGCGCCAGCAGCCAAACGGGACAGGAAACCCACGAGCAGTACTTC.

This clone is a singleton in its sample. This sequence joins TRBV13 and TRBJ2-2; 12 bases are shared with TRBD2. Germline-derived CDR1 and CDR2 are PRHDT and FYEKMQ (reference sequence). After removal of 5 bases from V and 4 bases from J, the junction contained 17 bases not matched to a gene. This CDR3 region has 20 residues. CDR3 region: CASSPPTSGGPALSTGELFF. CDR3 bases: TGTGCCAGCAGCCCACCGACTAGCGGGGGTCCGGCACTGAGCACCGGGGAGCTGTTTTTT.

This clone showed up just once. The chain uses TRBV2 and TRBJ2-1; D gene uncertain. V was clipped by 1 base and J by 2 bases, with 6 bases between them. This CDR3 has 14 amino acids. From germline, CDR1 is SNHLY and CDR2 FYNNEI. In DNA, the CDR3 is TGTGCCAGCAGTGAAGAGAGGACCTACAATGAGCAGTTCTTC. Translated: CASSEERTYNEQFF.

The CDR3 region has the DNA TGTGCCAGCAGCTCCACAGGGGGTGGAGGTGGCTACACCTTC. It is translated as CASSSTGGGGGYTF. The J gene is TRBJ1-2, the V gene TRBV7-3; 8 bases agree with TRBD1. After removal of 4 bases from V and 7 bases from J, the junction contained 8 bases not matched to a gene. The V gene's germline CDR1 is SGHTA and CDR2 FQGTGA. The CDR3 has 14 amino acids.

This chain uses TRBV5-6 with TRBJ1-2, with TRBD1 identical over 10 bases. CDR3 length equals 13 residues. Trimming at V came to 4 bases and at J to 6 bases, leaving 3 bases not matched to a gene. The V gene's germline CDR1 is SGHDT and CDR2 YYEEEE. The CDR3 region is CASSTGTGDGYTF. CDR3 bases: TGTGCCAGCAGCACAGGGACAGGGGATGGCTACACCTTC.

The chain is built from TRBV6-6 and TRBJ1-2; D remains unclear. The germline V and J ends were trimmed by 5 bases and 0 bases, with 13 bases remaining between them. The CDR3 totals 15 residues. In germline, CDR1 is MNHNY, CDR2 SVGAGI (reference sequence). CDR3 bases: TGTGCCAGCAGTAGCCCGGCGGGAGCTAACTATGGCTACACCTTC. This gives the protein CASSSPAGANYGYTF.

The sample holds one count of this clone. The chain recombines TRBV10-1 with TRBJ1-4; TRBD1 matches 7 bases. The CDR3 covers 14 residues. Germline-derived CDR1 and CDR2 are WNHNN and SYGVQD (reference sequence). With 6 bases clipped from V and 4 bases from J, the junction kept 5 bases outside the gene matches. The CDR3 sequence: CASSAGQFNEKLFF. The DNA of the CDR3 is TGCGCCAGCAGCGCGGGACAGTTTAATGAAAAACTGTTTTTT.

V and J are TRBV27 and TRBJ2-3; 11 bases line up with TRBD2. The CDR3 totals 16 residues. Germline trimming cut 7 bases from V and 4 bases from J; bases unmatched to any gene: 10. CDR1 is MNHEY, CDR2 SMNVEV, per germline (reference sequence). The CDR3 is CASTIIHSGGADTQYF. The CDR3 nucleotides are TGTGCCAGCACCATCATACATAGCGGGGGGGCAGATACGCAGTATTTT.